This T cell receptor (beta chain) was retrieved from a study of PD-L1 blockade in urothelial cancer. Study information: Every 3 weeks, patients received intravenous atezolizumab 1,200 mg, beginning 2014. Typically, measured as a median, blood samples had about 140,000 T cells.

The authors spiked synthetic TCR analog templates into each PCR. The repertoire was sequenced with immunoSEQ multiplex PCR; TCRdb's copy has only in-frame clones and lacks some. The sample yields over 14,000 clones, more than 75% seen once. The CDR3 sequence is 15 residues long. V was clipped by 2 bases and J by 1 base, with 9 bases between them. The germline gives CDR1 SGHRS, CDR2 YFSETQ. Every patient provided from 1 to 8 samples, collected pretreatment and on-treatment. The TCR originated in a man in his 70s with urothelial cancer. Here the sequenced sample was PBMCs, taken around atezolizumab (anti-PD-L1) treatment. V is TRBV5-1 and J is TRBJ2-2; TRBD2 might be the D (6 bases). The CDR3: CASSLREENTGELFF. The CDR3 nucleotides are TGCGCCAGCAGCTTAAGGGAGGAGAACACCGGGGAGCTGTTTTTT.